Shown below are 25 T cell receptor beta chains from a single sample sequenced in a study of CD8+CD57+ T cells in acquired aplastic anemia. Template material for TCR beta VDJ and CDR3 profiling consisted of genomic DNA. One entry per CDR3 protein, called by TCRdb with MiXCR from the reads. Here the sample spans 150,000 to 200,000 distinct CDR3 sequences, roughly 45% being singletons. Sequenced sample: sorted CD4+, CD8+, or CD8+CD57+ T cells (not recorded which) from PBMCs. These TCRs come from a human donor in good health.

This clonotype was seen a few times. The chain employs TRBV5-5 and TRBJ2-2, with unresolved D. Trimming left V 0 bases short and J 4 bases short, with 13 bases between. The CDR3 loop spans 16 amino acids. Per the germline V gene, CDR1 is SGHKS and CDR2 is YYEKEE (reference sequence). CDR3 nucleotide sequence: TGTGCCAGCAGCTTGGAGTGGGTTGTAGGCACCGGGGAGCTGTTTTTT. Its protein is CASSLEWVVGTGELFF.

This chain uses TRBV29-1 with TRBJ2-4; D is tentatively TRBD1 or TRBD2 (6 bases each). This CDR3 comprises 12 residues. Germline V CDR1 and CDR2: SQVTM, ANQGSEA. V lost 3 bases and J 5 bases, leaving 8 bases between the germline ends. The CDR3 here is CSVDGGQNIQYF. For the CDR3, the DNA is TGCAGCGTTGATGGGGGGCAAAACATTCAGTACTTC. The full variable domain, rest sourced from reference TRBV29-1 and TRBJ2-4, is SAVISQKPSRDICQRGTSLTIQCQVDSQVTMMFWYRQQPGQSLTLIATANQGSEATYESGFVIDKFPISRPNLTFSTLTVSNMSPEDSSIYLCSVDGGQNIQYFGAGTRLSVL.

This clonotype occurred a few times. V and J are TRBV9 and TRBJ1-2; tentatively, D is TRBD1 (5 bases). Trimming removed 1 base from V and 3 bases from J, with 7 bases in between. The CDR3 is made up of 13 amino acids. The germline V gene has CDR1 SGDLS and CDR2 YYNGEE. This CDR3 is CASSVTGDYGYTF. The CDR3 nucleotides are TGTGCCAGCAGCGTAACGGGGGACTATGGCTACACCTTC.

The chain couples TRBV2 to TRBJ1-1; D gene unclear. The CDR3 totals 13 residues. V shed 6 bases and J shed 0 bases, with 8 bases lying between them. The germline V gene encodes CDR1 SNHLY and CDR2 FYNNEI. For the CDR3, the DNA is TGTGCCAGCAGACCCCTCATGAACACTGAAGCTTTCTTT. This translates into CASRPLMNTEAFF.

There are many counts of this clonotype. This sequence joins TRBV10-3 and TRBJ2-1; weak D call: TRBD2 (6 bases). V was pared by 4 bases and J by 4 bases, with 8 bases between. The CDR3 runs 13 residues. Germline V gives CDR1 ENHRY, CDR2 SYGVKD. CDR3 in amino acids: CAISGTTYNEQFF. The DNA of the CDR3 is TGTGCCATCAGTGGGACTACTTACAATGAGCAGTTCTTC.

This clonotype came up many times. V and J are TRBV19 and TRBJ1-1; TRBD1 matches at 8 bases. V dropped 4 bases and J dropped 1; count of bases not matched to a gene: 5. This CDR3 has 15 residues. Germline V gives CDR1 LNHDA, CDR2 SQIVND (reference sequence). CDR3 loop: CASSTVGQGNTEAFF. CDR3 bases: TGTGCCAGTAGTACTGTCGGACAGGGGAACACTGAAGCTTTCTTT.

J is TRBJ1-2 and V is TRBV6-5; 8 bases map to TRBD1. Losses at the gene ends were 0 bases for V and 7 bases for J; bases not matched to a gene: 4. CDR1 MNHEY and CDR2 SVGAGI come from the germline V gene. This CDR3 is built from 14 residues. CDR3 region: CASSYSDRAAGYTF. CDR3 DNA: TGTGCCAGCAGTTACTCGGACAGGGCTGCTGGCTACACCTTC.

This clonotype showed up just a few times. A junction end diverges from the germline sequence, so it may reflect a read error. In nucleotides, the CDR3 is TGTGCCATCAGTGACGGGGCCTCTGGAAACACCATTTATTTT. Encoded protein: CAISDGASGNTIYF. V gene TRBV10-3 combines with J gene TRBJ1-3, with D tentatively TRBD1 (5 bases). Germline CDR1 ENHRY, CDR2 SYGVKD. The CDR3 runs to 14 residues.

Concerning this clonotype itself: A much larger clone sits a single nucleotide away, making a read error possible. The gene calls are TRBV6-1 and TRBJ2-7, with 12 bases that match TRBD1. The CDR3 spans 14 residues. Germline CDR1 reads MNHNS; CDR2 reads SASEGT. In DNA form, the CDR3 reads TGTGCCAGCCTCGCCGGGACAGGGGGCTACAAGCAGTACTTC. This translates into CASLAGTGGYKQYF.

A note on this clonotype: A read error may explain this, as a much larger clone is one base away. The V gene is TRBV11-2, the J gene TRBJ1-1, with a possible D match to TRBD1 (6 bases). This CDR3 region has 16 residues. Germline V gives CDR1 SGHAT, CDR2 FQNNGV. Trimming removed 10 bases at V and 4 bases at J, with 25 bases between. The CDR3 here is CANTHTNPGALTEAFF. DNA for the CDR3: TGTGCCAACACCCATACCAACCCGGGGGCACTCACTGAAGCTTTCTTT.

This clonotype was observed a handful of times. The chain is built from TRBV2 and TRBJ2-2; 8 bases agree with TRBD1. Germline CDR1 and CDR2: SNHLY and FYNNEI. V lost 4 bases, J lost 7 bases, and 14 bases stayed unmatched. The CDR3 has 17 amino acids. DNA for the CDR3: TGTGCCAGCAGTGGACTACGGACAGGGAGCTACGGCGGGGAGCTGTTTTTT. It codes for CASSGLRTGSYGGELFF.

Only one count was recorded for this clonotype. The chain's CDR3 is CATSEPEGTGTDTQYF. The CDR3 DNA reads as TGTGCCACCAGTGAGCCGGAGGGTACCGGCACAGATACGCAGTATTTT. The V and J genes are TRBV24-1 and TRBJ2-3; D might be TRBD2 (6 bases). The germline CDR1 and CDR2 sequences are KGHDR and SFDVKD. Trimming removed 4 bases at V and 1 base at J, with 14 bases between. The CDR3 covers 16 residues.

The V call is TRBV11-2, the J call TRBJ2-5; unclear D gene. Per the germline V gene, CDR1 is SGHAT and CDR2 is FQNNGV. Trimming removed 5 bases at V and 3 bases at J, with 16 bases between. The CDR3 length is 15 residues. CDR3 sequence reads: CASSRRKAPEETQYF. In DNA, the CDR3 is TGTGCCAGCAGCCGCCGGAAAGCCCCGGAAGAGACCCAGTACTTC.

To note about this clonotype: The conserved phenylalanine or tryptophan is not found at the CDR3 terminus, so this likely reflects a read error. The chain employs TRBV9 and TRBJ2-3; 8 nucleotides match TRBD1. CDR3 length: 15 residues. From germline, CDR1 is SGDLS and CDR2 YYNGEE. The CDR3 DNA sequence: TGTGCCAGCAGCTCCCGGACAGGGAGCACAGACACGCAGTATCTT. It is translated as CASSSRTGSTDTQYL.

The chain employs TRBV19 and TRBJ1-6; 7 bases align to TRBD1. This CDR3 is built from 15 residues. The J segment lost 9 bases and the V segment lost 4 bases, leaving 9 bases of the junction unmatched. Germline assignment: CDR1 LNHDA and CDR2 SQIVND (reference sequence). The CDR3 DNA sequence: TGTGCCAGTAGTAGGTCCGGACAGGATTCTTCACCCCTCCACTTT. This sequence encodes CASSRSGQDSSPLHF.

Turning to this clonotype: One end of the junction does not line up with germline, which may come from a read error. The rearrangement uses TRBV5-1 and TRBJ2-5; D perhaps matches TRBD1 (5 bases). Germline-derived CDR1 and CDR2 are SGHRS and YFSETQ. The CDR3 sequence is 13 residues long. In DNA form, the CDR3 reads TGCGCCAACAGCTCACAGGCACAAGAGACCCAGTACTTC. It specifies CANSSQAQETQYF.

The chain is built from TRBV6-5 and TRBJ2-2; maybe TRBD1 (5 bases). The V gene lost 0 bases and the J gene lost 4 bases, with 15 bases spanning the gap. CDR1 and CDR2 (germline): MNHEY, SVGAGI. CDR3 length: 17 residues. The CDR3 region is CASSYSRQGVGTGELFF. The CDR3 coding sequence is TGTGCCAGCAGTTACTCGAGGCAGGGCGTGGGCACCGGGGAGCTGTTTTTT.

About this clonotype itself: One junction end disagrees with the germline gene, perhaps due to a read error. V is TRBV6-1 and J is TRBJ2-7, with 10 bases matching TRBD2. This CDR3 is built from 14 residues. Germline CDR1 and CDR2: MNHNS and SASEGT. CDR3 sequence reads: CASSPSGGSCEQYF. For the CDR3, the DNA is TGTGCCAGCAGTCCTAGCGGGGGCTCCTGCGAGCAGTACTTC.

This chain links TRBV6-1 with TRBJ2-7; no clear D gene. With 4 bases removed from V and 3 bases from J, the gap between germline ends came to 7 bases. Germline CDR1 is MNHNS and CDR2 is SASEGT. This CDR3 comprises 12 residues. The CDR3 loop is CASSVSLYEQYF. The CDR3 bases are TGTGCCAGCAGTGTCTCCCTCTACGAGCAGTACTTC.

In its sample, this clonotype was seen many times. The chain is built from TRBV5-5 and TRBJ1-2; D is unclear. Trimming removed 0 bases at V and 4 bases at J, with 10 bases between. Germline V gene data show CDR1 as SGHKS and CDR2 as YYEKEE (reference sequence). The CDR3 spans 14 residues. The CDR3 DNA sequence: TGTGCCAGCAGCTTGGCCAGTTCTAGCTATGGCTACACCTTC. Residues: CASSLASSSYGYTF. The full variable domain, with the rest looked up from reference TRBV5-5 and TRBJ1-2, is DAGVTQSPTHLIKTRGQQVTLRCSPISGHKSVSWYQQVLGQGPQFIFQYYEKEERGRGNFPDRFSARQFPNYSSELNVNALLLGDSALYLCASSLASSSYGYTFGSGTRLTVV.

CDR3 protein: CASSPQKGSTEAFF. CDR3 in DNA: TGTGCCAGCAGCCCTCAGAAGGGTAGCACTGAAGCTTTCTTT. The genes are TRBV9 and TRBJ1-1; D is unclear. Trimming pared 4 bases from V and 4 bases from J, leaving 14 bases between. The germline gives CDR1 SGDLS, CDR2 YYNGEE. This CDR3 is 14 amino acids long.

The chain couples TRBV24-1 to TRBJ1-2; D gene ambiguous. Germline V gene lookup returns CDR1 KGHDR and CDR2 SFDVKD. Trimming cost V 4 bases and J 8 bases, with 10 bases left between them. CDR3 length: 12 residues. CDR3 sequence: CATSDQVRGYTF. The DNA of the CDR3 is TGTGCCACCAGTGACCAAGTGAGGGGCTACACCTTC.

V and J are TRBV6-5 and TRBJ1-2, with no clear D. Between the trimmed V and J ends, which lost 4 bases and 3 bases, there was a span of 12 bases. The CDR3 has 14 residues. Per the germline V gene, CDR1 is MNHEY and CDR2 is SVGAGI. The DNA for the CDR3 is TGTGCCAGCAGTTCCGACCCGCTGCACTATGGCTACACCTTC. It yields the protein CASSSDPLHYGYTF.

The table lists this clonotype with a few counts. The gene calls are TRBV10-3 and TRBJ2-5; no definite D call. Looked up from germline, CDR1 is ENHRY and CDR2 is SYGVKD. Deletions cut 3 bases from V and 5 bases from J, with 13 bases between. The CDR3 covers 14 residues. DNA for the CDR3: TGTGCCATCAGTGACTATGGTCCCGGGGAGACCCAGTACTTC. Translated, it gives CAISDYGPGETQYF.

The rearrangement links TRBV25-1 to TRBJ2-7; TRBD1 matches 11 bases. CDR3 length equals 16 residues. Per the germline V gene, CDR1 is MGHDK and CDR2 is SYGVNS. Trimming cost V 5 bases and J 4 bases; bases outside gene matches: 10. The CDR3 DNA reads as TGTGCCAGCAGTCCCTTAATGGACAGGGGGCTATACGAGCAGTACTTC. Translated, it gives CASSPLMDRGLYEQYF.